This T cell receptor beta chain was sequenced for a study of radiotherapy plus CTLA-4 blockade in lung cancer. Across the whole study: Of all patients, more than 15% responded objectively and roughly 31% showed disease control. Notes on the study in general: In blood, early T cell clone dynamics reportedly predicted response best, together with interferon-beta. The study found tumor-derived TCR clones expanded in blood after radiotherapy plus ipilimumab.

The table came from immunoSEQ multiplex PCR; TCRdb's copy has only in-frame clones and leaves some out. The sample yields around 70,000 clones, about 72% seen once. In regard to this clone: Its antigen is not known.

The CDR3 covers 16 residues. Losses at the gene ends were 2 bases for V and 5 bases for J; bases not matched to a gene: 7. CDR1 MNHEY and CDR2 SVGAGI come from the germline V gene. The study treated chemo-refractory metastatic non-small-cell lung cancer patients with focal radiation plus ipilimumab CTLA-4 blockade. The chain joins TRBV6-5 to TRBJ1-2; 11 bases are shared with TRBD1. This TCR derives from a human donor with non-small cell lung cancer whose response to radiotherapy plus ipilimumab could not be evaluated. Some clones in this sample may be carry-over from other donors' samples. The material was peripheral blood, obtained from a patient treated with radiotherapy plus ipilimumab. The CDR3 protein is CASSYVRTGGGYGYTF. CDR3 sequence (DNA): TGTGCCAGCAGTTACGTCAGGACAGGGGGCGGGTATGGCTACACCTTC.